This record concerns one T cell receptor (beta chain) sequence. Its antigen is still unknown. These data originate in a study of regulatory T cells in long-lasting Graves disease. Whole-study results and caveats: With persistent disease, TRBV28, TRBJ1-2 and TRBJ2-5 were the favored segments.

Germline V CDR1 and CDR2: LNHNV, YYDKDF (reference sequence). Trimming took off 1 base at V and 1 base at J, with 4 bases between the two ends. This CDR3 has 13 amino acids. Indicated time point: persistent/refractory GD, antithyroid drugs over 5 years with positive TRAb. RNA isolated from PBMCs was used to make the TCR library. Sequencing libraries for TCR beta were prepared with iRepertoire HTBI primers and Arm-PCR of CDR3 regions. From the multiplex PCR reads, TCRdb called clonotypes with MiXCR, one entry per CDR3 protein. The table includes 360,000 or so distinct CDR3 sequences, roughly 24% detected once.

The sequence came from a woman aged 40 to 55 with Graves disease. This specimen was peripheral blood mononuclear cells (PBMCs), taken when the disease was refractory, from a patient treated with antithyroid drugs. V usage is TRBV15 and J usage is TRBJ1-1; D call uncertain. CDR3 bases: TGTGCCACCAGCAGAGTAACGAACACTGAAGCTTTCTTT. Protein product: CATSRVTNTEAFF.